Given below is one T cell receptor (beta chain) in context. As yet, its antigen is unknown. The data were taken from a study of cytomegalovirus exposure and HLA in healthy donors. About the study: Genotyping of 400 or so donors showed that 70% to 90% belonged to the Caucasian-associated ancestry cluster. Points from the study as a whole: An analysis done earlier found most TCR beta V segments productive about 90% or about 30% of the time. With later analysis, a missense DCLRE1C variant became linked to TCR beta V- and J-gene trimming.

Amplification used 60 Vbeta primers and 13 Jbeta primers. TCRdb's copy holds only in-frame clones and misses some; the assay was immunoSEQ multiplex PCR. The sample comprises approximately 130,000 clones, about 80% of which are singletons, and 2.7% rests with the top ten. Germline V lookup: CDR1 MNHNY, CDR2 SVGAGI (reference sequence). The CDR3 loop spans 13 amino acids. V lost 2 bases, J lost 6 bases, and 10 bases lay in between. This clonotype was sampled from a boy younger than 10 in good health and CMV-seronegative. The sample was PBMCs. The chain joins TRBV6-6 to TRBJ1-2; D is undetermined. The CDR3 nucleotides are TGTGCCAGCAGTTACGAATGGTTAGATGGCTACACCTTC. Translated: CASSYEWLDGYTF.